The next 3 T cell receptor beta chains were all read from a single sample in a study of human T cells and chemical hapten exposure. This sample's time point: healthy volunteer bleed at 2 weeks. The starting material, unfractionated whole blood, was used for total RNA extraction. TCRdb re-called the RACE reads through MiXCR, storing one row per CDR3 protein. The table records tens of thousands of distinct CDR3 sequences, over 8% of them present only once. Sequenced: whole blood. The receptors stem from a female donor in good health. Some clones in this sample may be carry-over from other donors' samples.

This clonotype was observed at least ten times. The V gene is TRBV12-3 or TRBV12-4, the J gene TRBJ1-3; D remains ambiguous. V was cut by 6 bases and J by 2 bases, with 11 bases left in between. The CDR3 is made up of 14 amino acids. The DNA for the CDR3 is TGTGCCAGCAGCTCCCGGACGGCTGGAAACACCATATATTTT. Residues: CASSSRTAGNTIYF.

This clonotype was seen only a few times. The V gene is TRBV28, the J gene TRBJ2-7; unclear D gene. CDR3 length equals 12 residues. V was shortened by 1 base and J by 2 bases, with 3 bases between the two germline ends. Germline CDR1 and CDR2: MDHEN and SYDVKM. CDR3 sequence (DNA): TGTGCCAGCAGTTTATTGGCCTACGAGCAGTACTTC. Translating gives CASSLLAYEQYF.

This clonotype occurred a few times. The chain recombines TRBV27 with TRBJ2-7; 13 positions agree with TRBD2. V was clipped by 8 bases and J by 4 bases; unmatched bases: 2. The CDR3 is 13 amino acids. The germline V gene encodes CDR1 MNHEY and CDR2 SMNVEV (reference sequence). CDR3 nucleotide sequence: TGTGCCAGCGGGACTAGCGGGATTTACGAGCAGTACTTC. Translated: CASGTSGIYEQYF.